The source of this T cell receptor (beta chain) is a study of response to subunit inactivated influenza vaccine. TCRdb called the RT-PCR reads again in MiXCR, with one record for every CDR3 protein. The sample yields fewer than 750,000 distinct CDR3 sequences, 14% seen once. Broader study findings: New T cells are recruited in small numbers by each seasonal influenza vaccination, according to the authors' suggestion.

As to this clonotype: What it binds is not known.

Germline values: CDR1 ENHRY, CDR2 SYGVKD. The germline V and J ends were trimmed by 1 base and 1 base, with 7 bases remaining between them. The CDR3 is 15 amino acids. The sample here was PBMCs from blood, taken roughly 13 days after vaccination. This receptor was taken from a man in his fifties or sixties who received an inactivated influenza vaccine. This chain connects TRBV10-3 to TRBJ2-2; D remains unclear. The CDR3 DNA is TGTGCCATCAGTGAGTTCCCTCGGAACACCGGGGAGCTGTTTTTT. Translating gives CAISEFPRNTGELFF.